This T cell receptor (beta chain) appears in the sequencing data of a study of molecular identifiers for immune sequencing clone quantification. Across the study: Replicate runs used RNA from roughly 18,000 or 92,000 naive CD8 cells, which was split five ways into aliquots, and four of those aliquots were then sequenced.

V was pared by 1 base and J by 7 bases, with 26 bases between. Germline assignment: CDR1 MDHEN and CDR2 SYDVKM. CDR3 size: 18 residues. Naive CD8 T cells were picked out by sorting for CD8+CD4-CCR7+CD45RA+. Study observations and caveats: Sharing of a barcode by identical TCR molecules could cause highly expanded clone sizes to be underestimated.

TCRdb recomputed calls from the PCR reads with MiXCR, one row per CDR3 protein. The sample has about 9,600 distinct CDR3 sequences, 19% seen once. This clonotype was counted at least ten times. Its antigen is currently unknown. The sequenced sample was naive CD8+ T cells from blood, with Jurkat cell RNA spiked in. Described subset: FACS-sorted CD8+CD4-CCR7+CD45RA+ naive T cells. The sequence derives from a human donor in good health. Some libraries in this study had Jurkat cell RNA spiked in. The chain carries TRBV28 and TRBJ2-7, with D possibly being TRBD2 (6 bases). Written as DNA, the CDR3 is TGTGCCAGCAGTTTATACACCCAGTCGGGGGTGGAGTATTGGGAGCAGTACTTC. It codes for CASSLYTQSGVEYWEQYF.